This entry is about one TCR beta chain. The sample belongs to a study of blood T cell repertoires in COVID-19. Study-level background: Material from acute and convalescent COVID-19 was sourced from the United States, Italy and Spain. PBMCs, B-cell-depleted T cells, or T cells provided the cDNA or gDNA that made up the material.

Original methodology: The assay estimated nucleated cells by amplifying reference gene primers. Repertoires were generated with immunoSEQ multiplex PCR, while TCRdb's copy carries only in-frame clones and drops some. V, J and clone size are taken as reported in that table, and D and trimming were inferred from the DNA itself. The sample carries tens of thousands of clones, about 86% recorded once. The CDR3 loop spans 14 amino acids. With 4 bases removed from V and 2 bases from J, the gap between germline ends came to 12 bases. The germline CDR1 and CDR2 sequences are LNHDA and SQIVND (reference sequence).

This rearrangement joins TRBV19 to TRBJ2-7; D may be TRBD1 (6 bases). The sequence came from a woman in her 70s with acute or convalescent COVID-19. Source material: peripheral blood. The CDR3 nucleotides read TGTGCCAGTAGTACCGGACAGAGAACCTACGAGCAGTACTTC. Encoded protein: CASSTGQRTYEQYF.